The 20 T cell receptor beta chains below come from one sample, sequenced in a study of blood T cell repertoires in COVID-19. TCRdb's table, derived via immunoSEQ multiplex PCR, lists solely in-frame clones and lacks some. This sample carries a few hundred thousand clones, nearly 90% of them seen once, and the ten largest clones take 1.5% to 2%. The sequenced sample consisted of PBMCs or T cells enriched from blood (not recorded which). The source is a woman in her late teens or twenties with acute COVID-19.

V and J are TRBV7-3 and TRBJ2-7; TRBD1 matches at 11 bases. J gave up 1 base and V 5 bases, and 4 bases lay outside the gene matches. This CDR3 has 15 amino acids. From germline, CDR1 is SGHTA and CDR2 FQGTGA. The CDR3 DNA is TGTGCCAGCAGCCCAGGGACAGGGGGATCCTACGAGCAGTACTTC. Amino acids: CASSPGTGGSYEQYF. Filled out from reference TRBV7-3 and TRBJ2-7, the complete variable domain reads GAGVSQTPSNKVTEKGKYVELRCDPISGHTALYWYRQSLGQGPEFLIYFQGTGAADDSGLPNDRFFAVRPEGSVSTLKIQRTERGDSAVYLCASSPGTGGSYEQYFGPGTRLTVT.

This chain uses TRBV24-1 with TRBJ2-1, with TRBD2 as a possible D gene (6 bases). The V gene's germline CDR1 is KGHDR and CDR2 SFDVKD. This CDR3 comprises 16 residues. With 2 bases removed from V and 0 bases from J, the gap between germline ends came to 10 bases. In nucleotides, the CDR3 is TGTGCCACCAGTGATTATCTAGCGAGCTCCTACAATGAGCAGTTCTTC. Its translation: CATSDYLASSYNEQFF.

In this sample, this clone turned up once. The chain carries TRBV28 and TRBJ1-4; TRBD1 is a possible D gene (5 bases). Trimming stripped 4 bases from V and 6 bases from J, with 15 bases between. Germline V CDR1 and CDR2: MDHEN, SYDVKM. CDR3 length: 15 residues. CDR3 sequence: CASSSVRGWDEKLFF. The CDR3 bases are TGTGCCAGCAGTTCTGTAAGGGGTTGGGATGAAAAACTGTTTTTT.

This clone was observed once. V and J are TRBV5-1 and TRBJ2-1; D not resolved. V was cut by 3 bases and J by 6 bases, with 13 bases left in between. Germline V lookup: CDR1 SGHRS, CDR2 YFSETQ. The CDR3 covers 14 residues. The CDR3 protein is CASSSPLRTNEQFF. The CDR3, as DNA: TGCGCCAGCAGCTCACCCCTGCGCACCAATGAGCAGTTCTTC.

CDR3 residues: CASRDRATYEQYF. CDR3 DNA sequence: TGTGCCAGTAGGGACAGGGCCACCTACGAGCAGTACTTC. The V and J genes are TRBV19 and TRBJ2-7, with TRBD1 matching 8 bases. The CDR3 is 13 residues long. From germline, CDR1 is LNHDA and CDR2 SQIVND (reference sequence). V trimming: 6 bases; J trimming: 2 bases; junction bases outside the gene matches: 3.

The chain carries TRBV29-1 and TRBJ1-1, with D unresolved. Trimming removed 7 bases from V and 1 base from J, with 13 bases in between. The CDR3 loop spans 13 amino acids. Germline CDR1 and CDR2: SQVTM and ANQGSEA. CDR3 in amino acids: CSGWAPSNTEAFF. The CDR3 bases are TGCAGCGGATGGGCACCCTCGAACACTGAAGCTTTCTTT.

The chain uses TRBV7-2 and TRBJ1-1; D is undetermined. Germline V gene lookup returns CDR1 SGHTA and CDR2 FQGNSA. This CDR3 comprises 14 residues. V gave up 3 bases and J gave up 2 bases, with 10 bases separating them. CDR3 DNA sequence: TGTGCCAGCAGCTTCCCCAGACTAAACACTGAAGCTTTCTTT. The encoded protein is CASSFPRLNTEAFF.

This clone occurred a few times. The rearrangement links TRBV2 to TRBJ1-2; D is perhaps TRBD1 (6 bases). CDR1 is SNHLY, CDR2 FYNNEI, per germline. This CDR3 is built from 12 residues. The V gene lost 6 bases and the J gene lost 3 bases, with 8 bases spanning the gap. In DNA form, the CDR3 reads TGTGCCAGCAGGGGGGCTTACTATGGCTACACCTTC. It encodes CASRGAYYGYTF.

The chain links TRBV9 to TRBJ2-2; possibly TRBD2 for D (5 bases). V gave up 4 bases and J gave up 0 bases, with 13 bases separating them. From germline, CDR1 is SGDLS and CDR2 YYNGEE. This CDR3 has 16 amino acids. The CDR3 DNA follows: TGTGCCAGCAGCAGAAACAGCGGCGCGAACACCGGGGAGCTGTTTTTT. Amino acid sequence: CASSRNSGANTGELFF.

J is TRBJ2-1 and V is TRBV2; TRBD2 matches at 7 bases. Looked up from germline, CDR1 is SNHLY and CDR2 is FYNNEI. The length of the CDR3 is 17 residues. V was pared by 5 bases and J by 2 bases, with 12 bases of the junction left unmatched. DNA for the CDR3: TGTGCCAGCAGTTACCCGTCTAGCGGAGAAACCTACAATGAGCAGTTCTTC. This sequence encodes CASSYPSSGETYNEQFF. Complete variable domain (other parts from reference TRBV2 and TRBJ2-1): EPEVTQTPSHQVTQMGQEVILRCVPISNHLYFYWYRQILGQKVEFLVSFYNNEISEKSEIFDDQFSVERPDGSNFTLKIRSTKLEDSAMYFCASSYPSSGETYNEQFFGPGTRLTVL.

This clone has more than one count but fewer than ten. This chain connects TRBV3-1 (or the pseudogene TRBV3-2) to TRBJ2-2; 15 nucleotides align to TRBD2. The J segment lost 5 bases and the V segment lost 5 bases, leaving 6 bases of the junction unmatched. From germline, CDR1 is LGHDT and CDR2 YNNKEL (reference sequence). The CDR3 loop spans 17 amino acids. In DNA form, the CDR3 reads TGTGCCAGCAGCTTCCCGGGGACTAGCGGGAGGACCGGGGAGCTGTTTTTT. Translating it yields CASSFPGTSGRTGELFF.

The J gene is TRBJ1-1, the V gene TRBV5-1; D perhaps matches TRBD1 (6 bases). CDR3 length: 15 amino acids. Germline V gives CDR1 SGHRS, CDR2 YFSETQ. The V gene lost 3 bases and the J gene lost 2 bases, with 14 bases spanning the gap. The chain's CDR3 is CASSSVQGLNTEAFF. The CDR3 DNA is TGCGCCAGCAGCTCGGTACAGGGTCTTAACACTGAAGCTTTCTTT.

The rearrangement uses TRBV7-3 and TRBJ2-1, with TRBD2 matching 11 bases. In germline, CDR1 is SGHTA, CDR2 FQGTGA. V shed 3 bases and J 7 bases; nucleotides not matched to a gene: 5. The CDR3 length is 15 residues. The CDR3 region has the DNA TGTGCCAGCAGCTTTAGCGGGAGGGCCGGGAATGAGCAGTTCTTC. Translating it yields CASSFSGRAGNEQFF.

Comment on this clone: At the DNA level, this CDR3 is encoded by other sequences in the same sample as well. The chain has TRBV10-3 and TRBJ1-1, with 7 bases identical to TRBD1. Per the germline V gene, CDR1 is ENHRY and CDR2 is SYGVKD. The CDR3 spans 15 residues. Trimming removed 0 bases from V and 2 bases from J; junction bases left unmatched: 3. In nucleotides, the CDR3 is TGTGCCATCAGTGAGTCCGGGACAGAAAACACTGAAGCTTTCTTT. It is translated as CAISESGTENTEAFF.

The CDR3, as DNA: TGTGCCAGCAGCTCCTGGCAGGGCAGGCCGGTAAGAGAGACCCAGTACTTC. Protein: CASSSWQGRPVRETQYF. This chain uses TRBV7-8 with TRBJ2-5; maybe TRBD1 (5 bases). Trimming removed 4 bases at V and 4 bases at J, with 22 bases between. Germline CDR1 and CDR2: SGHVS and FQNEAQ. The CDR3 runs 17 residues.

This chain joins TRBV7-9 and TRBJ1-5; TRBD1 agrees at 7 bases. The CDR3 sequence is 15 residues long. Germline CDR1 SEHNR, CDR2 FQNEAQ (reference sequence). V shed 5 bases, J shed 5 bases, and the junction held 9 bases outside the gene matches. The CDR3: CASSRTGERDQPQHF. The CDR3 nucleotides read TGTGCCAGCAGCCGGACAGGAGAGAGGGATCAGCCCCAGCATTTT.

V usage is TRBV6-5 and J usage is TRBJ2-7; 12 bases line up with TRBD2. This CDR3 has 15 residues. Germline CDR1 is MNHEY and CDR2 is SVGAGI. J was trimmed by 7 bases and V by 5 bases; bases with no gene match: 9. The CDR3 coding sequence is TGTGCCAGCAGTCGACTAGCGGGAGAGGACGGGGAGCAGTACTTC. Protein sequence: CASSRLAGEDGEQYF.

The CDR3 here is CASSLMERRETQYF. In DNA, the CDR3 is TGTGCCAGCAGCTTGATGGAGAGGCGAGAGACCCAGTACTTC. The rearrangement links TRBV5-4 to TRBJ2-5; D not certain. In germline, CDR1 is SGHNT, CDR2 YYREEE (reference sequence). The CDR3 contains 14 residues. V was trimmed by 1 base and J by 4 bases, leaving 11 bases between them.

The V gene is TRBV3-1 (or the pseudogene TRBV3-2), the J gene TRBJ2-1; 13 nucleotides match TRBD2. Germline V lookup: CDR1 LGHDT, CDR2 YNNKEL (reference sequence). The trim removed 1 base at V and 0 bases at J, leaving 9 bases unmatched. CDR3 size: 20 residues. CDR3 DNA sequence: TGTGCCAGCAGCCAAGCTACTAGCGGGAGGGCCCCCCTCTCCTACAATGAGCAGTTCTTC. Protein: CASSQATSGRAPLSYNEQFF.

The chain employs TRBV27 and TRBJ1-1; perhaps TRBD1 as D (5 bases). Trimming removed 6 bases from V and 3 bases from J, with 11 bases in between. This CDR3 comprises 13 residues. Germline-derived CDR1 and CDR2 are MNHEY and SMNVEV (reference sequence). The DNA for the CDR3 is TGTGCCAGCAGGGACAACAGTTACACTGAAGCTTTCTTT. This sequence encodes CASRDNSYTEAFF.